A single sample is the source of the 26 T cell receptor beta chains below, sequenced in a study of OX40 agonist ivuxolimab in advanced cancers. The repertoire was sequenced with immunoSEQ multiplex PCR; TCRdb's copy has only in-frame clones and lacks some. Of 25,000 to 35,000 clones in the sample, 80% to 85% are singletons; the top ten hold roughly a sixth. The specimen comprised CD4+ or CD8+ T cells sorted from blood, sampled in a trial of the OX40 agonist ivuxolimab. All receptors derive from an adult with an advanced solid tumor such as melanoma, head and neck, liver or kidney cancer.

V is TRBV6-5 and J is TRBJ1-6, with D tentatively TRBD1 (6 bases). Germline values: CDR1 MNHEY, CDR2 SVGAGI. The CDR3 consists of 15 residues. The germline V and J ends were trimmed by 8 bases and 5 bases, with 16 bases remaining between them. The CDR3 protein is CASARDRRDNSPLHF. Here the CDR3 DNA reads TGTGCCAGCGCTAGAGACAGGAGGGATAATTCACCCCTCCACTTT.

The chain has TRBV27 and TRBJ2-5; D remains ambiguous. With the DNA end fitting TRBJ2-7 better, the J assignment may be wrong. Germline CDR1 MNHEY, CDR2 SMNVEV (reference sequence). CDR3 length equals 14 residues. The CDR3 DNA follows: TGTGCCAGCGGGTCAATGTCCGGTCCCTACGAGCAGTACTTC. Its translation is CASGSMSGPYEQYF.

This clone was seen a handful of times. The J gene is TRBJ2-7, the V gene TRBV28; D is perhaps TRBD2 (5 bases). The CDR3 sequence is 14 residues long. V dropped 6 bases and J dropped 0 bases, with 12 bases sitting between them. Germline V gene sequence: CDR1 MDHEN, CDR2 SYDVKM. The CDR3 protein is CASRPGMSSYEQYF. In nucleotides, the CDR3 is TGTGCCAGCAGGCCCGGGATGAGCTCCTACGAGCAGTACTTC.

In this sample, this clone turned up once. The chain carries TRBV6-5 and TRBJ2-7; 9 positions match TRBD2. The germline V gene has CDR1 MNHEY and CDR2 SVGAGI. CDR3 length: 16 amino acids. Trimming took 2 bases from V and 6 from J; bases not matched to a gene: 11. The CDR3 protein is CASSYPIAGGPREQYF. CDR3 sequence (DNA): TGTGCCAGCAGTTACCCCATCGCGGGGGGGCCGCGCGAGCAGTACTTC.

The J gene is TRBJ2-5, the V gene TRBV9; 10 bases are shared with TRBD2. This CDR3 contains 19 residues. J gave up 1 base and V 1 base, and 13 bases lay outside the gene matches. The germline CDR1 and CDR2 sequences are SGDLS and YYNGEE. CDR3 nucleotides: TGTGCCAGCAGCGTACTGGCCCTAGCGGGGGACCCTCCCCAAGAGACCCAGTACTTC. This translates into CASSVLALAGDPPQETQYF.

The gene calls are TRBV27 and TRBJ2-7; TRBD1 or TRBD2 may be the D gene (6 bases each). The CDR3 spans 17 residues. V lost 1 base, J lost 5 bases, and 21 bases lay in between. The germline gives CDR1 MNHEY, CDR2 SMNVEV (reference sequence). As DNA, the CDR3 is TGTGCCAGCAGTTTATACCGGGGGCAGGGAGATAGAAACGAGCAGTACTTC. The encoded protein is CASSLYRGQGDRNEQYF.

The chain joins TRBV9 to TRBJ2-3, with 7 bases matching TRBD2. This CDR3 is 17 amino acids long. The germline CDR1 and CDR2 sequences are SGDLS and YYNGEE. Trimming removed 0 bases from V and 1 base from J; junction bases left unmatched: 8. For the CDR3, the DNA is TGTGCCAGCAGCGTAGCTCCCGCGGGAGCTGGCACAGATACGCAGTATTTT. Its protein product is CASSVAPAGAGTDTQYF.

The chain has TRBV6-1 and TRBJ2-5; perhaps TRBD2 as D (5 bases). The V gene's germline CDR1 is MNHNS and CDR2 SASEGT. The ends were cut back, 1 base at V and 1 base at J, with 10 bases in the middle. The CDR3 has 15 amino acids. CDR3 coding DNA: TGTGCCAGCAGTGAAGAGGAGGTTACCCAAGAGACCCAGTACTTC. Its translation: CASSEEEVTQETQYF.

V usage is TRBV11-3 and J usage is TRBJ2-7; tentatively, D is TRBD1 (6 bases). This CDR3 is built from 15 residues. Per the germline V gene, CDR1 is SGHNT and CDR2 is YENEEA. Trimming left V 1 base short and J 6 bases short, with 16 bases between. The CDR3 is CASSLVQGAGAEQYF. The CDR3 nucleotides read TGTGCCAGCAGCTTAGTACAGGGCGCCGGGGCCGAGCAGTACTTC.

The rearrangement links TRBV10-3 to TRBJ1-2, with D unresolved. The ends were cut back, 4 bases at V and 5 bases at J, with 11 bases in the middle. Germline assignment: CDR1 ENHRY and CDR2 SYGVKD. The length of the CDR3 is 13 residues. CDR3 region: CAISVGAPYGYTF. CDR3 coding DNA: TGTGCCATCAGTGTGGGTGCCCCTTATGGCTACACCTTC.

The rearrangement links TRBV5-5 to TRBJ2-7, with TRBD1 as a possible D gene (5 bases). Germline-derived CDR1 and CDR2 are SGHKS and YYEKEE (reference sequence). This CDR3 region has 13 residues. Trimming pared 7 bases from V and 3 bases from J, leaving 14 bases between. CDR3 loop: CASQAPGYYEQYF. The DNA for the CDR3 is TGTGCCAGCCAAGCCCCAGGGTACTACGAGCAGTACTTC.

This clone appeared once. V is TRBV29-1 and J is TRBJ2-7; a possible D gene is TRBD1 (6 bases). Germline loops: CDR1 SQVTM, CDR2 ANQGSEA. The CDR3 length is 12 residues. V gave up 4 bases and J gave up 1 base, with 8 bases separating them. The CDR3 DNA is TGCAGCGTTGTGGGACAATCCTACGAGCAGTACTTC. Its translation is CSVVGQSYEQYF.

The DNA for the CDR3 is TGTGCCAGCAGTGACTCGGCGGGGGCCAGCACAGATACGCAGTATTTT. It yields the protein CASSDSAGASTDTQYF. The genes are TRBV6-4 and TRBJ2-3; D is perhaps TRBD2 (7 bases). The V end lost 0 bases, the J end lost 0 bases, and 10 bases lay between the germline ends. The CDR3 runs 16 residues. Looked up from germline, CDR1 is MRHNA and CDR2 is SNTAGT.

The chain carries TRBV11-2 and TRBJ1-5; D is undetermined. V was pared by 5 bases and J by 6 bases, with 14 bases between. This CDR3 region has 14 residues. The germline V gene encodes CDR1 SGHAT and CDR2 FQNNGV. The CDR3 nucleotides are TGTGCCAGCAGCACAAAGGCGGGGAGTCAGCCCCAGCATTTT. Its translation is CASSTKAGSQPQHF. Full variable domain (remainder filled in from reference TRBV11-2 and TRBJ1-5): EAGVAQSPRYKIIEKRQSVAFWCNPISGHATLYWYQQILGQGPKLLIQFQNNGVVDDSQLPKDRFSAERLKGVDSTLKIQPAKLEDSAVYLCASSTKAGSQPQHFGDGTRLSIL.

This sequence joins TRBV11-2 and TRBJ1-2; 9 nucleotides agree with TRBD1. The CDR3 consists of 14 residues. Germline V gene sequence: CDR1 SGHAT, CDR2 FQNNGV. V was clipped by 8 bases and J by 4 bases; unmatched bases: 8. The CDR3 loop is CASRGQGLIYGYTF. Written as DNA, the CDR3 is TGTGCCAGCCGGGGACAGGGCCTCATCTATGGCTACACCTTC.

This rearrangement joins TRBV5-1 to TRBJ1-1, with D unresolved. The CDR3 sequence is 16 residues long. CDR1 and CDR2 from the germline V gene are SGHRS and YFSETQ. The V end lost 0 bases, the J end lost 0 bases, and 12 bases lay between the germline ends. The CDR3 spells CASSLVGLLMNTEAFF. CDR3 coding DNA: TGCGCCAGCAGCTTGGTGGGCCTCTTAATGAACACTGAAGCTTTCTTT.

The J gene is TRBJ2-3, the V gene TRBV7-9, with D perhaps TRBD2 (6 bases). Trimming cost V 8 bases and J 2 bases, with 17 bases left between them. This CDR3 has 15 amino acids. CDR1 is SEHNR, CDR2 FQNEAQ, per germline (reference sequence). The CDR3 protein is CASAWGGGTTDTQYF. The CDR3 coding sequence is TGTGCCAGCGCCTGGGGTGGGGGGACCACAGATACGCAGTATTTT.

The chain joins TRBV5-5 to TRBJ2-7; TRBD1 might be the D (6 bases). Per germline, CDR1 SGHKS and CDR2 YYEKEE (reference sequence). Trimming took 4 bases from V and 6 from J, leaving 20 bases between them. The CDR3 consists of 15 residues. CDR3 in amino acids: CASSQDRTVWAEQYF. CDR3 nucleotide sequence: TGTGCCAGCAGCCAAGATAGGACAGTGTGGGCCGAGCAGTACTTC.

This chain links TRBV19 with TRBJ2-7, with D possibly matching TRBD2 (6 bases). Trimming left V 5 bases short and J 6 bases short, with 8 bases between. The germline V gene encodes CDR1 LNHDA and CDR2 SQIVND (reference sequence). The CDR3 has 11 amino acids. The CDR3 nucleotides are TGTGCCAGTAGTTTGGGGGGCGAGCAGTACTTC. Translating it yields CASSLGGEQYF.

The CDR3 loop is CASSLEVDRVGTEAFF. DNA for the CDR3: TGTGCCAGCAGCTTGGAGGTTGACAGGGTGGGCACTGAAGCTTTCTTT. The chain recombines TRBV5-6 with TRBJ1-1; 7 bases match TRBD1. Germline assignment: CDR1 SGHDT and CDR2 YYEEEE. The CDR3 covers 16 residues. Trimming took 0 bases from V and 4 from J; bases not matched to a gene: 9.

This clone was seen more than once but under ten times. The J gene is TRBJ1-1, the V gene TRBV11-2, with D possibly TRBD1 on 5 matching bases. V dropped 4 bases and J dropped 6 bases, with 9 bases sitting between them. Per germline, CDR1 SGHAT and CDR2 FQNNGV. This CDR3 region has 12 residues. This CDR3 reads CASSSGTPEAFF. The CDR3 region has the DNA TGTGCCAGCAGCTCGGGGACGCCTGAAGCTTTCTTT. The complete variable domain, with remaining parts taken from reference TRBV11-2 and TRBJ1-1, reads EAGVAQSPRYKIIEKRQSVAFWCNPISGHATLYWYQQILGQGPKLLIQFQNNGVVDDSQLPKDRFSAERLKGVDSTLKIQPAKLEDSAVYLCASSSGTPEAFFGQGTRLTVV.

V gene TRBV4-3 combines with J gene TRBJ2-1; D is ambiguous. The germline V gene has CDR1 LGHNA and CDR2 YSLEER. The V end lost 1 base, the J end lost 0 bases, and 16 bases lay between the germline ends. This CDR3 has 18 residues. The CDR3 nucleotides are TGCGCCAGCAGCCAAGTCTTAGGAGAACCAAGCTCCTACAATGAGCAGTTCTTC. Its translation is CASSQVLGEPSSYNEQFF.

J is TRBJ2-2 and V is TRBV2, with D tentatively TRBD1 (6 bases). Trimming left V 6 bases short and J 0 bases short, with 11 bases between. The CDR3 runs to 15 residues. Germline V gives CDR1 SNHLY, CDR2 FYNNEI. The CDR3 sequence is CASRQDSTNTGELFF. The CDR3 region has the DNA TGTGCCAGCAGACAGGACAGCACGAACACCGGGGAGCTGTTTTTT.

The chain recombines TRBV2 with TRBJ1-1; 9 positions agree with TRBD1. Germline V gene data show CDR1 as SNHLY and CDR2 as FYNNEI. CDR3 length: 11 amino acids. J lost 12 bases, V lost 8 bases, and 7 bases had no gene match. The chain's CDR3 is CASPNRGLTFF. CDR3 coding DNA: TGTGCCAGCCCGAACAGGGGGCTGACTTTCTTT.

V and J are TRBV7-9 and TRBJ1-4, with 8 bases lining up with TRBD1. Germline-derived CDR1 and CDR2 are SEHNR and FQNEAQ (reference sequence). CDR3 length: 14 residues. V shed 6 bases and J 8 bases; nucleotides not matched to a gene: 8. As DNA, the CDR3 is TGTGCCAGCAGACCCGACAGGGGAGAGGAAAAACTGTTTTTT. Encoded protein: CASRPDRGEEKLFF.

The chain recombines TRBV30 with TRBJ2-3; 10 nucleotides agree with TRBD1. Germline V CDR1 and CDR2: GTSNPN, SVGIG (reference sequence). Germline trimming cut 1 base from V and 2 bases from J; bases unmatched to any gene: 3. There are 15 residues in the CDR3. The CDR3 DNA sequence: TGTGCCTGGAGTGCTGGGACAGGGGCCACAGATACGCAGTATTTT. It encodes CAWSAGTGATDTQYF.